What follows are 5 T cell receptor beta chains derived from one specimen sequenced in a study of early stage breast cancer tumors. Data came from immunoSEQ multiplex PCR; TCRdb stores just in-frame clones and leaves some out. This table holds 8,000 to 9,500 clones, 77% found once. The specimen sequenced was normal breast tissue next to the tumor. These receptors all come from a person in their sixties with breast cancer.

This sequence joins TRBV6-4 and TRBJ2-2; 8 bases are a match to TRBD1. Germline trimming cut 5 bases from V and 4 bases from J; bases unmatched to any gene: 12. CDR1 is MRHNA, CDR2 SNTAGT, per germline. The CDR3 has 17 amino acids. For the CDR3, the DNA is TGTGCCAGCAGTACCCAACCTCAGGGGGCTAGCACCGGGGAGCTGTTTTTT. Its translation is CASSTQPQGASTGELFF.

This clone was observed a single time. This chain links TRBV2 with TRBJ2-3; TRBD2 matches 16 bases. This CDR3 has 16 residues. The V and J ends lost 2 bases and 14 bases, in that order; junction bases with no gene match: 10. Germline V gene sequence: CDR1 SNHLY, CDR2 FYNNEI. CDR3 protein: CASSEPGTSGRGRGYF. CDR3 nucleotide sequence: TGTGCCAGCAGTGAACCTGGGACTAGCGGGAGGGGGCGCGGGTATTTT.

The chain employs TRBV5-5 and TRBJ1-2, with a possible D match to TRBD1 (5 bases). This CDR3 comprises 14 residues. The V gene lost 4 bases and the J gene lost 6 bases, with 16 bases spanning the gap. The germline V gene encodes CDR1 SGHKS and CDR2 YYEKEE (reference sequence). CDR3 sequence reads: CASSLSLGENGYTF. In DNA, the CDR3 is TGTGCCAGCAGCCTGTCTTTAGGGGAGAATGGCTACACCTTC.

The genes are TRBV5-5 and TRBJ2-1, with no clear D. The CDR3 consists of 13 residues. Germline CDR1 reads SGHKS; CDR2 reads YYEKEE (reference sequence). Trimming removed 4 bases at V and 4 bases at J, with 9 bases between. The CDR3 DNA reads TGTGCCAGCAGCCCCCCGAGGTACAATGAGCAGTTCTTC. It specifies CASSPPRYNEQFF.

The chain carries TRBV7-6 and TRBJ1-1; a possible D gene is TRBD1 (6 bases). V was trimmed by 4 bases and J by 1 base, leaving 7 bases between them. Germline-derived CDR1 and CDR2 are SGHVS and FNYEAQ. This CDR3 is 13 amino acids long. The CDR3 reads CASSSTGNTEAFF. CDR3 sequence (DNA): TGTGCCAGCAGCTCGACAGGGAACACTGAAGCTTTCTTT.